This T cell receptor (beta chain) comes out of a study of shared clonotypes between healthy human individuals. Looking at the study overall: There were three CD4 naive, three CD4 memory, two CD8 naive and one CD8 memory plates per donor. Study-level points and caveats: Sampling used blood alone; tissue repertoires probably differ. Non-shared clonotypes had lower generation probabilities than those shared by all four donors.

Naive CD8 cells were CD45RO-negative, positively selected for CCR7, excluding terminally differentiated effector memory CD45RA+ cells. About this clone: Its antigen remains unidentified.

Germline CDR1 MNHEY, CDR2 SMNVEV (reference sequence). The CDR3 has 14 residues. V lost 4 bases, J lost 5 bases, and 14 bases lay in between. It was across several immunoSEQ plates that each subset's genomic DNA was evenly split. Sequencing used immunoSEQ multiplex PCR; TCRdb keeps in-frame clones, though not all of them. The table shows about 2.2 million clones, with just over 90% occurring only once. The TCR originated in a man aged 18-30 years in good health. Some clones in this sample may be carry-over from other donors' samples. The chain couples TRBV27 to TRBJ1-1; a possible D gene is TRBD1 (5 bases). The sample was naive CD8+ T cells from PBMCs. The CDR3 region is CASSSFTGSTEAFF. CDR3 bases: TGTGCCAGCAGTTCCTTCACAGGTTCGACTGAAGCTTTCTTT.